The following is a T cell receptor beta chain sequence with its context. Other DNA sequences within the sample encode an identical CDR3. These data are taken from a study of blood T cell repertoires in COVID-19. Across the study: From T cells, B-cell-depleted T cells, or PBMCs came the material, which was cDNA or gDNA.

Self-reported history from a screening survey and questionnaire set each donor's cohort. Germline values: CDR1 SGHNT, CDR2 YYREEE (reference sequence). Trimming cost V 0 bases and J 2 bases; bases outside gene matches: 1. This CDR3 comprises 15 residues. Clones were read by immunoSEQ multiplex PCR, and TCRdb kept only the in-frame ones, dropping some. The table lists 300,000 to 350,000 clones, about 87% of them singletons. This receptor was identified in a man aged 30-40 years who had recovered from COVID-19. The sample was PBMCs or T cells enriched from blood (not recorded which). The rearrangement links TRBV5-4 to TRBJ2-5, with TRBD2 matching 10 bases. Here the CDR3 reads CASSLVLAGQETQYF. Written as DNA, the CDR3 is TGTGCCAGCAGCTTGGTACTAGCGGGACAAGAGACCCAGTACTTC.